What follows are 28 T cell receptor beta chains derived from one specimen sequenced in a study of blood T cell repertoires in COVID-19 (dated by TCRdb to the early 2020s). Library generation was performed with the immunoSEQ multiplex PCR assay. Imported from immuneACCESS, the table was reduced by TCRdb to in-frame sequences with V and J called. These copies leave out some clones; in studies compared against another copy, an unresolved V gene accounts for under half, and the cause of the remainder is not known. This sample has approximately 300,000 clones in its table, and under 95% of those were observed once. Clones ranked in the top ten supply roughly 2.5% of the sample. The sequenced sample consisted of PBMCs or T cells enriched from blood (not recorded which). The receptor source for this set is a man in his 60s who had recovered from COVID-19.

The CDR3 sequence is CASSPGVSYGYTF. CDR3 nucleotides: TGTGCCAGCAGTCCAGGGGTGAGCTATGGCTACACCTTC. The J gene is TRBJ1-2, the V gene TRBV12-3 or TRBV12-4; D is possibly TRBD1 (6 bases). This CDR3 is 13 amino acids long. Trimming stripped 5 bases from V and 4 bases from J, with 11 bases between.

The rearrangement links TRBV6-2 or TRBV6-3 to TRBJ2-1, with 9 bases that match TRBD1. In germline, CDR1 is MNHEY, CDR2 SVGEGT. This CDR3 contains 15 residues. Trimming at V came to 5 bases and at J to 4 bases, leaving 6 bases not matched to a gene. DNA for the CDR3: TGTGCCAGCAGTCGACAGGGGGTAGGGTACAATGAGCAGTTCTTC. Translated, it gives CASSRQGVGYNEQFF.

CDR3 coding DNA: TGTGCCAGTAGACCCGGGGGATCGGGTACGCAGTATTTT. Its protein product is CASRPGGSGTQYF. This chain connects TRBV19 to TRBJ2-3, with D perhaps TRBD2 (6 bases). V gave up 6 bases and J gave up 8 bases, with 15 bases separating them. This CDR3 is 13 amino acids long. Germline V lookup: CDR1 LNHDA, CDR2 SQIVND (reference sequence).

A few counts support this clone. V usage is TRBV11-3 and J usage is TRBJ1-5; no clear D gene. The germline V and J ends were trimmed by 11 bases and 4 bases, with 12 bases remaining between them. The CDR3 is 12 residues long. Germline loops: CDR1 SGHNT, CDR2 YENEEA. CDR3 coding DNA: TGTGCCGAGACGACAAGAAATCAGCCCCAGCATTTT. Its protein product is CAETTRNQPQHF.

The CDR3 is CATSDPGTGGSYNEQFF. DNA for the CDR3: TGTGCCACCAGTGACCCAGGGACAGGGGGCTCCTACAATGAGCAGTTCTTC. The chain couples TRBV24-1 to TRBJ2-1; TRBD1 agrees at 11 bases. The CDR3 is made up of 17 amino acids. The ends lost 4 bases at V and 0 bases at J; junction bases unmatched: 4. Germline V lookup: CDR1 KGHDR, CDR2 SFDVKD.

The CDR3 here is CASSQPAGNTIYF. For the CDR3, the DNA is TGTGCCAGCTCCCAACCGGCTGGAAACACCATATATTTT. V usage is TRBV6-5 and J usage is TRBJ1-3; D not certain. This CDR3 region has 13 residues. Trimming cost V 8 bases and J 2 bases, with 10 bases left between them. Germline CDR1 MNHEY, CDR2 SVGAGI.

This chain joins TRBV7-2 and TRBJ1-2, with 8 bases matching TRBD1. This CDR3 is 15 amino acids long. Trimming at V came to 3 bases and at J to 7 bases, leaving 10 bases not matched to a gene. Germline values: CDR1 SGHTA, CDR2 FQGNSA. The CDR3 sequence is CASSLVSRGRGGYTF. CDR3 nucleotide sequence: TGTGCCAGCAGCTTGGTGAGCAGGGGGCGTGGTGGCTACACCTTC.

Only a few counts were recorded for this clone. The gene calls are TRBV5-1 and TRBJ1-4; a possible D gene is TRBD1 (5 bases). Germline lookup yields CDR1 SGHRS and CDR2 YFSETQ. Deletions cut 0 bases from V and 4 bases from J, with 10 bases between. The CDR3 sequence is 15 residues long. The CDR3 sequence is CASSLEGRVNEKLFF. The CDR3 DNA reads TGCGCCAGCAGCTTGGAAGGCAGGGTTAATGAAAAACTGTTTTTT.

The rearrangement uses TRBV3-1 (or the pseudogene TRBV3-2) and TRBJ2-5; D unclear. CDR1 is LGHDT and CDR2 is YNNKEL in the germline V gene (reference sequence). The length of the CDR3 is 13 residues. V was pared by 1 base and J by 8 bases, with 11 bases between. Here the CDR3 reads CASSQAEYQTQYF. In DNA form, the CDR3 reads TGTGCCAGCAGCCAAGCCGAGTATCAAACCCAGTACTTC.

The chain is built from TRBV11-3 and TRBJ2-7; D gene unclear. The CDR3 runs 13 residues. V lost 5 bases and J lost 0, with 8 bases in between. Germline V gene sequence: CDR1 SGHNT, CDR2 YENEEA. Here the CDR3 reads CASSPMSSYEQYF. CDR3 in DNA: TGTGCCAGCAGCCCAATGAGCTCCTACGAGCAGTACTTC. Drawing the rest from reference TRBV11-3 and TRBJ2-7, the complete variable domain is EAGVVQSPRYKIIEKKQPVAFWCNPISGHNTLYWYLQNLGQGPELLIRYENEEAVDDSQLPKDRFSAERLKGVDSTLKIQPAELGDSAVYLCASSPMSSYEQYFGPGTRLTVT.

In this sample, this clone turned up once. The chain has TRBV13 and TRBJ2-2; D unclear. Germline V gene lookup returns CDR1 PRHDT and CDR2 FYEKMQ (reference sequence). CDR3 size: 16 residues. V gave up 5 bases and J gave up 1 base, with 14 bases separating them. The CDR3 sequence: CASSPLWAGNTGELFF. In nucleotides, the CDR3 is TGTGCCAGCAGCCCACTCTGGGCAGGGAACACCGGGGAGCTGTTTTTT.

The rearrangement uses TRBV2 and TRBJ2-2; D not resolved. The CDR3 spans 14 residues. Between the trimmed V and J ends, which lost 6 bases and 1 base, there was a span of 9 bases. Germline V gene data show CDR1 as SNHLY and CDR2 as FYNNEI. CDR3 region: CASRAQVNTGELFF. The CDR3 DNA follows: TGTGCCAGCAGAGCCCAGGTGAACACCGGGGAGCTGTTTTTT.

The J gene is TRBJ2-1, the V gene TRBV4-2; D unclear. This CDR3 is 18 amino acids long. CDR1 and CDR2 from the germline V gene are LGHNA and YNFKEQ. Trimming took off 1 base at V and 0 bases at J, with 16 bases between the two ends. The CDR3: CASSQVWLAESSYNEQFF. CDR3 sequence (DNA): TGTGCCAGCAGCCAAGTTTGGTTGGCAGAAAGCTCCTACAATGAGCAGTTCTTC.

The rearrangement uses TRBV7-9 and TRBJ2-7; 8 bases are shared with TRBD2. The ends lost 1 base at V and 5 bases at J; junction bases unmatched: 7. The CDR3 has 15 residues. Per germline, CDR1 SEHNR and CDR2 FQNEAQ (reference sequence). CDR3 sequence reads: CASSLDSGGLDEQYF. CDR3 nucleotides: TGTGCCAGCAGCTTAGATTCGGGAGGGCTGGACGAGCAGTACTTC.

This clone showed up just a few times. This sequence joins TRBV9 and TRBJ2-2, with D maybe TRBD1 (6 bases). From germline, CDR1 is SGDLS and CDR2 YYNGEE. Trimming pared 2 bases from V and 2 bases from J, leaving 10 bases between. The CDR3 is 15 residues long. CDR3 residues: CASSVQGTNTGELFF. The CDR3 DNA follows: TGTGCCAGCAGCGTGCAGGGGACCAACACCGGGGAGCTGTTTTTT.

This chain links TRBV7-2 with TRBJ2-1, with TRBD2 matching over 8 bases. The germline CDR1 and CDR2 sequences are SGHTA and FQGNSA. The CDR3 loop spans 14 amino acids. Losses at the gene ends were 5 bases for V and 10 bases for J; bases not matched to a gene: 10. CDR3 residues: CASSKGLEHREQFF. The CDR3 DNA reads as TGTGCCAGCAGCAAGGGACTAGAGCATCGAGAGCAGTTCTTC. Full variable domain (rest looked up from reference TRBV7-2 and TRBJ2-1): GAGVSQSPSNKVTEKGKDVELRCDPISGHTALYWYRQSLGQGLEFLIYFQGNSAPDKSGLPSDRFSAERTGGSVSTLTIQRTQQEDSAVYLCASSKGLEHREQFFGPGTRLTVL.

V and J are TRBV11-3 and TRBJ2-3; D is perhaps TRBD1 (6 bases). The CDR3 runs to 16 residues. Germline V gene data show CDR1 as SGHNT and CDR2 as YENEEA. V gave up 1 base and J gave up 6 bases, with 17 bases separating them. This CDR3 is CASSLGQGRLSDTQYF. Written as DNA, the CDR3 is TGTGCCAGCAGCTTAGGTCAGGGGCGATTAAGCGATACGCAGTATTTT.

The chain uses TRBV28 and TRBJ1-5, with 7 nucleotides matching TRBD1. V was clipped by 6 bases and J by 2 bases; unmatched bases: 22. The CDR3 covers 20 residues. CDR1 is MDHEN, CDR2 SYDVKM, per germline. CDR3 in amino acids: CASRPLGEGGAVVGNQPQHF. The CDR3 DNA is TGTGCCAGCAGACCCTTAGGTGAAGGGGGCGCGGTGGTGGGCAATCAGCCCCAGCATTTT.

The chain recombines TRBV7-8 with TRBJ1-1, with no clear D. CDR3 size: 16 residues. The V and J ends lost 5 bases and 0 bases respectively, with 16 bases between them. Germline CDR1 SGHVS, CDR2 FQNEAQ. The CDR3 loop reads CASSPRDTAMNTEAFF. Here the CDR3 DNA reads TGTGCCAGCAGCCCAAGAGATACAGCCATGAACACTGAAGCTTTCTTT.

The gene calls are TRBV4-3 and TRBJ2-7; TRBD1 agrees at 10 bases. From germline, CDR1 is LGHNA and CDR2 YSLEER. CDR3 length: 15 residues. The junction had 2 bases not matched to a gene; V was cut back by 0 bases and J by 3 bases. The DNA of the CDR3 is TGCGCCAGCAGCCAAGAATGGACAGGGGGCTACGAGCAGTACTTC. Protein: CASSQEWTGGYEQYF.

V is TRBV5-1 and J is TRBJ2-7; 8 bases are shared with TRBD2. This CDR3 spans 14 amino acids. Trimming cost V 5 bases and J 0 bases; bases outside gene matches: 4. Germline-derived CDR1 and CDR2 are SGHRS and YFSETQ. The CDR3 region has the DNA TGCGCCAGCAGGACTAGCGACCCCTCCTACGAGCAGTACTTC. Its translation is CASRTSDPSYEQYF.

The rearrangement joins TRBV15 to TRBJ2-5; weak D call: TRBD2 (6 bases). V shed 6 bases and J shed 2 bases, with 10 bases lying between them. The CDR3 spans 13 residues. Germline values: CDR1 LNHNV, CDR2 YYDKDF (reference sequence). CDR3 in DNA: TGTGCCACCAGTACGACTAGACAAGAGACCCAGTACTTC. Protein product: CATSTTRQETQYF.

The chain recombines TRBV5-1 with TRBJ2-5; TRBD2 matches 8 bases. Germline lookup yields CDR1 SGHRS and CDR2 YFSETQ. The CDR3 sequence is 14 residues long. V was clipped by 0 bases and J by 3 bases; unmatched bases: 1. The CDR3 DNA follows: TGCGCCAGCAGCTTGGAGCGGGAGAAAGAGACCCAGTACTTC. Translating it yields CASSLEREKETQYF.

This clone appeared once. DNA of the CDR3: TGTGCCAGCAGCTTAGTTGCTCTTGGCAGTAGCAATCAGCCCCAGCATTTT. Translation: CASSLVALGSSNQPQHF. V and J are TRBV7-2 and TRBJ1-5; D not resolved. Per germline, CDR1 SGHTA and CDR2 FQGNSA. The CDR3 is 17 amino acids. V was trimmed by 1 base and J by 0 bases, leaving 13 bases between them.

This chain joins TRBV24-1 and TRBJ1-2, with TRBD1 matching over 7 bases. This CDR3 has 15 amino acids. CDR1 KGHDR and CDR2 SFDVKD come from the germline V gene. V shed 4 bases and J 8 bases; nucleotides not matched to a gene: 12. CDR3 DNA: TGTGCCACCAGTGACCCCCCGACAGGGCTTGGAGGCTACACCTTC. Encoded protein: CATSDPPTGLGGYTF.

The chain has TRBV30 and TRBJ2-5, with 9 bases lining up with TRBD2. The length of the CDR3 is 14 residues. Per the germline V gene, CDR1 is GTSNPN and CDR2 is SVGIG (reference sequence). After removal of 4 bases from V and 4 bases from J, the junction contained 7 bases not matched to a gene. CDR3 nucleotides: TGTGCCTGGACAGCAGCGGGGGGCACAGAGACCCAGTACTTC. This encodes CAWTAAGGTETQYF. Combining the CDR3 with reference TRBV30 and TRBJ2-5 gives the whole variable domain SQTIHQWPATLVQPVGSPLSLECTVEGTSNPNLYWYRQAAGRGLQLLFYSVGIGQISSEVPQNLSASRPQDRQFILSSKKLLLSDSGFYLCAWTAAGGTETQYFGPGTRLLVL.

V gene TRBV12-5 combines with J gene TRBJ1-6; 7 bases map to TRBD1. The CDR3 length is 15 residues. Germline V lookup: CDR1 LGHNT, CDR2 FRNRAP. V was clipped by 1 base and J by 8 bases; unmatched bases: 5. The CDR3 is CASGLGTGAHSPLHF. The CDR3 bases are TGTGCTAGTGGTTTGGGCACAGGGGCCCATTCACCCCTCCACTTT.

The genes are TRBV7-9 and TRBJ2-7; 8 bases fit TRBD1. Germline V gives CDR1 SEHNR, CDR2 FQNEAQ (reference sequence). The trim removed 5 bases at V and 6 bases at J, leaving 3 bases unmatched. The CDR3 loop spans 12 amino acids. The CDR3 region is CASSPGTGEQYF. CDR3 coding DNA: TGTGCCAGCAGCCCTGGGACAGGCGAGCAGTACTTC.